The 26 T cell receptor beta chains below come from one sample, sequenced in a study of cytomegalovirus exposure and HLA in healthy donors. Vbeta (60) and Jbeta (13) primers were used in the PCR. The protocol was immunoSEQ multiplex PCR, while the TCRdb copy is restricted to in-frame clones and leaves out a portion. The sample carries about 200,000 clones, over 65% recorded once. Sequenced sample: PBMCs. These receptors were collected from a boy younger than 10 in good health and CMV-seronegative.

This chain connects TRBV14 to TRBJ1-2; TRBD1 aligns across 9 bases. From germline, CDR1 is SGHDN and CDR2 FVKESK. The length of the CDR3 is 16 residues. V lost 1 base and J lost 3; bases outside the gene matches: 6. CDR3 amino acids: CASSQGGTGSHYGYTF. CDR3 coding DNA: TGTGCCAGCAGCCAAGGGGGGACAGGGTCCCACTATGGCTACACCTTC.

This clone is a singleton in its sample. The chain joins TRBV6-6 to TRBJ2-7, with 7 nucleotides matching TRBD2. CDR1 and CDR2 from the germline V gene are MNHNY and SVGAGI (reference sequence). The CDR3 consists of 12 residues. V shed 6 bases, J shed 9 bases, and the junction held 8 bases outside the gene matches. The CDR3 loop reads CASSHSGGRQYF. CDR3 nucleotides: TGTGCCAGCAGCCATTCGGGGGGACGGCAGTACTTC.

The chain combines TRBV7-2 with TRBJ2-7, with TRBD2 identical over 8 bases. V was clipped by 2 bases and J by 3 bases; unmatched bases: 12. Germline CDR1 reads SGHTA; CDR2 reads FQGNSA. The CDR3 totals 17 residues. CDR3 DNA: TGTGCCAGCAGCTTACTCGCGGGGGGCCGCCACCGCTACGAGCAGTACTTC. Translation: CASSLLAGGRHRYEQYF.

V and J are TRBV5-6 and TRBJ2-5; 7 nucleotides align to TRBD1. With 3 bases clipped from V and 7 bases from J, the junction kept 9 bases outside the gene matches. CDR1 is SGHDT and CDR2 is YYEEEE in the germline V gene. This CDR3 region has 14 residues. CDR3 sequence reads: CASSWTHRGGTQYF. Here the CDR3 DNA reads TGTGCCAGCAGCTGGACCCACAGGGGTGGGACCCAGTACTTC.

This sequence joins TRBV19 and TRBJ2-2; TRBD1 might be the D (6 bases). Germline lookup yields CDR1 LNHDA and CDR2 SQIVND (reference sequence). The V gene lost 6 bases and the J gene lost 2 bases, with 10 bases spanning the gap. The CDR3 extends over 14 amino acids. CDR3 nucleotides: TGTGCCAGTAGATGGGGGCCAAACACCGGGGAGCTGTTTTTT. Protein sequence: CASRWGPNTGELFF.

The chain carries TRBV7-9 and TRBJ1-2; D gene uncertain. Trimming took 5 bases from V and 1 from J, leaving 14 bases between them. From germline, CDR1 is SEHNR and CDR2 FQNEAQ (reference sequence). The CDR3 contains 15 residues. This CDR3 is CASSATRVYNYGYTF. In DNA, the CDR3 is TGTGCCAGCAGCGCTACGAGGGTTTATAACTATGGCTACACCTTC.

This chain links TRBV25-1 with TRBJ2-6, with D unclear. The CDR3 contains 14 residues. Germline CDR1 reads MGHDK; CDR2 reads SYGVNS. Trimming cost V 7 bases and J 0 bases, with 7 bases left between them. The CDR3 loop is CASNFGSGANVLTF. In DNA form, the CDR3 reads TGTGCCAGCAACTTTGGCTCTGGGGCCAACGTCCTGACTTTC. The entire variable domain, with the rest obtained from reference TRBV25-1 and TRBJ2-6, is as follows: EADIYQTPRYLVIGTGKKITLECSQTMGHDKMYWYQQDPGMELHLIHYSYGVNSTEKGDLSSESTVSRIRTEHFPLTLESARPSHTSQYLCASNFGSGANVLTFGAGSRLTVL.

The CDR3 bases are TGTGCCACTCAGGGTTATAATTCACCCCTCCACTTT. Protein product: CATQGYNSPLHF. The chain carries TRBV27 and TRBJ1-6; TRBD1 is a possible D gene (5 bases). Germline CDR1 reads MNHEY; CDR2 reads SMNVEV (reference sequence). There are 12 residues in the CDR3. V shed 10 bases and J shed 4 bases, with 8 bases lying between them.

The chain uses TRBV11-2 and TRBJ2-5; tentatively, D is TRBD2 (5 bases). Germline assignment: CDR1 SGHAT and CDR2 FQNNGV. The CDR3 has 13 amino acids. Trimming took 0 bases from V and 7 from J, leaving 9 bases between them. CDR3 loop: CASSLDMAGTQYF. CDR3 nucleotide sequence: TGTGCCAGCAGCTTAGATATGGCGGGGACCCAGTACTTC. The full variable domain, with the rest looked up from reference TRBV11-2 and TRBJ2-5, is EAGVAQSPRYKIIEKRQSVAFWCNPISGHATLYWYQQILGQGPKLLIQFQNNGVVDDSQLPKDRFSAERLKGVDSTLKIQPAKLEDSAVYLCASSLDMAGTQYFGPGTRLLVL.

The gene calls are TRBV7-6 and TRBJ1-1, with D possibly being TRBD1 (5 bases). The germline CDR1 and CDR2 sequences are SGHVS and FNYEAQ. Trimming shortened V by 1 base and J by 4 bases, and 13 bases separated the two germline ends. The CDR3 runs 15 residues. CDR3 coding DNA: TGTGCCAGCAGCTTAGTTCAGGGAGCGGGCACTGAAGCTTTCTTT. Protein: CASSLVQGAGTEAFF.

The chain uses TRBV7-9 and TRBJ2-5, with 7 bases that match TRBD2. The V and J ends lost 7 bases and 5 bases, in that order; junction bases with no gene match: 7. Per the germline V gene, CDR1 is SEHNR and CDR2 is FQNEAQ (reference sequence). The CDR3 has 13 amino acids. CDR3 sequence: CASTIPAGETQYF. CDR3 nucleotides: TGTGCCAGCACCATCCCAGCGGGGGAGACCCAGTACTTC.

The chain has TRBV6-1 and TRBJ1-1, with TRBD1 identical over 8 bases. The germline gives CDR1 MNHNS, CDR2 SASEGT. There are 14 residues in the CDR3. Losses at the gene ends were 6 bases for V and 1 base for J; bases not matched to a gene: 4. The CDR3 DNA is TGTGCCAGCAGCCCGACAGGGGAGAACACTGAAGCTTTCTTT. As protein: CASSPTGENTEAFF.

The rearrangement joins TRBV5-6 to TRBJ2-1; 9 bases align to TRBD1. V dropped 0 bases and J dropped 3; count of bases not matched to a gene: 4. CDR3 size: 16 residues. The V gene's germline CDR1 is SGHDT and CDR2 YYEEEE. The CDR3 reads CASSLVTGGYYNEQFF. DNA of the CDR3: TGTGCCAGCAGCTTGGTGACAGGGGGATACTACAATGAGCAGTTCTTC.

The chain employs TRBV7-2 and TRBJ2-2; the match to TRBD2 covers 9 bases. The germline gives CDR1 SGHTA, CDR2 FQGNSA. There are 17 residues in the CDR3. Germline trimming cut 5 bases from V and 2 bases from J; bases unmatched to any gene: 9. CDR3 region: CASSHSGTSYNTGELFF. The DNA for the CDR3 is TGTGCCAGCAGCCACTCCGGGACTAGCTACAACACCGGGGAGCTGTTTTTT.

The chain couples TRBV9 to TRBJ2-3; 7 bases line up with TRBD2. The CDR3 is made up of 18 amino acids. Per the germline V gene, CDR1 is SGDLS and CDR2 is YYNGEE. The J segment lost 4 bases and the V segment lost 0 bases, leaving 14 bases of the junction unmatched. The CDR3 sequence: CASSVEGNWAGRADTQYF. The DNA of the CDR3 is TGTGCCAGCAGCGTAGAGGGGAATTGGGCGGGGAGGGCAGATACGCAGTATTTT.

The chain is built from TRBV18 and TRBJ2-3; 8 positions match TRBD1. J gave up 4 bases and V 4 bases, and 10 bases lay outside the gene matches. The CDR3 runs to 16 residues. Germline V gene lookup returns CDR1 KGHSH and CDR2 LQKENI. This CDR3 reads CASSLGTGWNPDTQYF. The CDR3 DNA reads TGTGCCAGCTCACTTGGGACAGGTTGGAATCCAGATACGCAGTATTTT.

The chain employs TRBV5-1 and TRBJ2-3; 13 bases map to TRBD2. Germline V gives CDR1 SGHRS, CDR2 YFSETQ. This CDR3 is 14 amino acids long. The V and J ends lost 5 bases and 4 bases, in that order; junction bases with no gene match: 1. CDR3 coding DNA: TGCGCCAGCAGTACTAGCGGGGGGGCAGATACGCAGTATTTT. Translating gives CASSTSGGADTQYF.

V usage is TRBV5-1 and J usage is TRBJ2-2; 10 nucleotides align to TRBD1. The V segment lost 7 bases and the J segment 3 bases; nucleotides outside the gene matches: 0. The CDR3 is 13 residues long. In germline, CDR1 is SGHRS, CDR2 YFSETQ. The CDR3 DNA reads TGCGCCAGCGGACAGGGGGACACCGGGGAGCTGTTTTTT. Residues: CASGQGDTGELFF.

V is TRBV19 and J is TRBJ1-2; D remains unclear. Trimming shortened V by 6 bases and J by 5 bases, and 19 bases separated the two germline ends. Germline loops: CDR1 LNHDA, CDR2 SQIVND (reference sequence). The CDR3 sequence is 15 residues long. The CDR3 DNA reads as TGTGCCAGTAGGAAGAAAACGGACGGACTTTATGGCTACACCTTC. Translating gives CASRKKTDGLYGYTF.

The V gene is TRBV19, the J gene TRBJ1-5, with 7 bases that match TRBD1. J lost 2 bases, V lost 3 bases, and 13 bases had no gene match. Germline values: CDR1 LNHDA, CDR2 SQIVND (reference sequence). The CDR3 covers 18 residues. CDR3 in DNA: TGTGCCAGTAGTATGAGGGGACAGCCAAGTGTTGGCAATCAGCCCCAGCATTTT. Translated: CASSMRGQPSVGNQPQHF.

There are a few counts of this clone. The J gene is TRBJ2-7, the V gene TRBV4-1, with D perhaps matching TRBD2 (6 bases). From germline, CDR1 is MGHRA and CDR2 YSYEKL. Trimming removed 4 bases from V and 0 bases from J, with 25 bases in between. This CDR3 is built from 19 residues. This chain's CDR3 is CASSRLEGPGTLSSYEQYF. The CDR3 bases are TGCGCCAGCAGCCGCTTGGAGGGTCCGGGGACCCTTTCCTCCTACGAGCAGTACTTC.

This clone has only one observation. J is TRBJ2-1 and V is TRBV4-2, with D possibly matching TRBD1 (6 bases). The CDR3 has 16 residues. The V gene lost 2 bases and the J gene lost 0 bases, with 11 bases spanning the gap. Germline CDR1 reads LGHNA; CDR2 reads YNFKEQ. CDR3 residues: CASSQKGQSSYNEQFF. CDR3 bases: TGTGCCAGCAGCCAAAAAGGACAGAGCTCCTACAATGAGCAGTTCTTC.

V gene TRBV5-1 combines with J gene TRBJ2-1; 10 bases line up with TRBD2. Germline V gene lookup returns CDR1 SGHRS and CDR2 YFSETQ. J lost 2 bases, V lost 4 bases, and 3 bases had no gene match. This CDR3 region has 15 residues. Written as DNA, the CDR3 is TGCGCCAGCAGCGTTGGACTAGCGGCCTACAATGAGCAGTTCTTC. This translates into CASSVGLAAYNEQFF.

The V and J genes are TRBV2 and TRBJ2-7; 7 bases line up with TRBD1. Germline-derived CDR1 and CDR2 are SNHLY and FYNNEI. The CDR3 contains 13 residues. The V gene end was trimmed by 11 bases and the J gene end by 3 bases; junction bases not matched to a gene: 10. CDR3 in DNA: TGTGCCGGAGCAGTGGGACAGCACTACGAGCAGTACTTC. Translating gives CAGAVGQHYEQYF.

This clone was counted between two and nine times. J is TRBJ2-3 and V is TRBV7-6, with D perhaps matching TRBD2 (7 bases). This CDR3 contains 15 residues. The V and J ends lost 5 bases and 1 base respectively, with 13 bases between them. Looked up from germline, CDR1 is SGHVS and CDR2 is FNYEAQ. CDR3 in DNA: TGTGCCAGCAGCCCCTCGGGGGGCGGCACAGATACGCAGTATTTT. As protein: CASSPSGGGTDTQYF.

Of note for this clone: At one boundary the junction diverges from the germline segment, which might be a read error. The chain is built from TRBV7-7 and TRBJ2-2, with TRBD1 as a possible D gene (6 bases). The CDR3 has 14 residues. The V gene's germline CDR1 is SSHAT and CDR2 FNYEAQ (reference sequence). CDR3 in amino acids: CASSRQDHTGELFF. The CDR3 DNA is TGTGCTAGCAGCCGACAGGATCACACCGGGGAGCTGTTTTTT. The full variable domain, with the rest looked up from reference TRBV7-7 and TRBJ2-2, is GAGVSQSPRYKVTKRGQDVTLRCDPISSHATLYWYQQALGQGPEFLTYFNYEAQPDKSGLPSDRFSAERPEGSISTLTIQRTEQRDSAMYRCASSRQDHTGELFFGEGSRLTVL.